This T cell receptor (beta chain) is drawn from a study of cytomegalovirus exposure and HLA in healthy donors. Findings of the study overall: Investigators reported more than 150 TCR beta chains as tied to cytomegalovirus. Follow-up analysis found HLA locus-dependent TCR association rates, highest for DRB1 and lowest for HLA-C.

J was trimmed by 1 base and V by 4 bases; bases with no gene match: 9. The CDR3 totals 16 residues. CDR1 and CDR2 from the germline V gene are SGHTS and YDEGEE. This clone was seen only a few times. Its antigen is still unknown. Use of 60 Vbeta and 13 Jbeta primers characterized the PCR. Produced via immunoSEQ multiplex PCR; TCRdb's table is partial and in-frame only. This sample carries some 94,000 clones, roughly 71% of them seen once, and the ten largest clones take roughly 2.8%. The sequencing sample was made of PBMCs. This chain links TRBV5-8 with TRBJ1-1; 8 positions agree with TRBD1. This receptor was taken from a man aged 45-60 years in good health and CMV-seronegative. The CDR3 loop reads CASSPTQGAPNTEAFF. The DNA for the CDR3 is TGTGCCAGCAGCCCTACTCAGGGGGCCCCGAACACTGAAGCTTTCTTT.